The 10 T cell receptor beta chains listed next were all sequenced from one sample in a study of Graves' ophthalmopathy and Graves' hyperthyroidism. Amplified TCR beta CDR3 regions were obtained using RNA transcripts as template. The first-round RT-PCR employed HTBI primers together with the Qiagen OneStep RT-PCR kit. A multiplex PCR was then performed as the second round. TCRdb analysed the multiplex PCR reads with MiXCR anew, one entry per CDR3 protein. The sample has 680,000 or so distinct CDR3 sequences, over 20% seen once. Sequences were obtained from peripheral blood. These receptors all come from a woman between 18 and 30 years old with stable Graves' hyperthyroidism. Some clones in this sample may be carry-over from other donors' samples.

This chain uses TRBV18 with TRBJ1-2; 8 positions agree with TRBD1. V was clipped by 3 bases and J by 8 bases; unmatched bases: 11. Germline loops: CDR1 KGHSH, CDR2 LQKENI. The CDR3 is 15 residues long. The CDR3 here is CASSPYDRGAQGYTF. The CDR3 DNA follows: TGTGCCAGCTCACCTTACGACAGGGGCGCACAAGGCTACACCTTC.

This clonotype was seen at least ten times. The chain combines TRBV6-2 or TRBV6-3 with TRBJ2-5, with 11 bases matching TRBD2. The germline gives CDR1 MNHEY, CDR2 SVGEGT. Germline trimming cut 1 base from V and 5 bases from J; bases unmatched to any gene: 6. The CDR3 is 16 amino acids. The CDR3 reads CASSYFGTSGDETQYF. The CDR3 DNA sequence: TGTGCCAGCAGTTACTTCGGGACTAGCGGAGATGAGACCCAGTACTTC.

This chain joins TRBV29-1 and TRBJ2-2; tentatively, D is TRBD2 (5 bases). CDR3 length: 12 amino acids. Germline values: CDR1 SQVTM, CDR2 ANQGSEA. V gave up 7 bases and J gave up 7 bases, with 13 bases separating them. The CDR3 DNA reads as TGCAGCGCCTGGGTTGAGGGCGGGGAGCTGTTTTTT. As protein: CSAWVEGGELFF.

This clonotype was counted between two and nine times. CDR3 in amino acids: CASSCGTASCYTF. CDR3 nucleotides: TGTGCCAGCAGTTGCGGGACAGCCTCTTGCTACACCTTC. The rearrangement joins TRBV6-2 or TRBV6-3 to TRBJ1-2; 7 bases align to TRBD1. Per germline, CDR1 MNHEY and CDR2 SVGEGT. This CDR3 spans 13 amino acids. Trimming took 4 bases from V and 9 from J; bases not matched to a gene: 8.

V and J are TRBV6-1 and TRBJ2-4; TRBD1 matches at 7 bases. The J segment lost 8 bases and the V segment lost 6 bases, leaving 13 bases of the junction unmatched. This CDR3 contains 15 residues. Per germline, CDR1 MNHNS and CDR2 SASEGT. CDR3 nucleotides: TGTGCCAGCAGCGACTTCGGGGACAGCTCTTACATTCAGTACTTC. This translates into CASSDFGDSSYIQYF.

The chain recombines TRBV6-1 with TRBJ2-7; tentative D call: TRBD1 (5 bases). The CDR3 is 11 amino acids. The germline V and J ends were trimmed by 10 bases and 3 bases, with 10 bases remaining between them. Germline CDR1 is MNHNS and CDR2 is SASEGT. CDR3 in amino acids: CATDRVYEQYF. The CDR3 DNA follows: TGTGCCACAGACAGAGTCTACGAGCAGTACTTC.

This clonotype was recorded at least ten times. The J gene is TRBJ2-2, the V gene TRBV19, with D possibly being TRBD2 (6 bases). This CDR3 has 15 residues. Looked up from germline, CDR1 is LNHDA and CDR2 is SQIVND (reference sequence). The V gene lost 3 bases and the J gene lost 4 bases, with 12 bases spanning the gap. This chain's CDR3 is CASSIGGGSTGELFF. As DNA, the CDR3 is TGTGCCAGTAGTATTGGAGGAGGGAGCACCGGGGAGCTGTTTTTT.

Ten or more counts support this clonotype. The gene calls are TRBV13 and TRBJ1-1, with a possible D match to TRBD1 (6 bases). This CDR3 has 16 amino acids. Deletions cut 1 base from V and 6 bases from J, with 18 bases between. In germline, CDR1 is PRHDT, CDR2 FYEKMQ (reference sequence). The CDR3 loop is CASSLEGGLGEAEAFF. In nucleotides, the CDR3 is TGTGCCAGCAGCTTAGAAGGGGGGCTAGGGGAGGCTGAAGCTTTCTTT.

As to this clonotype: This may arise from a read error, as a much more abundant clone is one base away. The V gene is TRBV24-1, the J gene TRBJ2-7; tentatively, D is TRBD1 (6 bases). Per germline, CDR1 KGHDR and CDR2 SFDVKD. The CDR3 spans 14 residues. CDR3 in amino acids: CATPAGRIFARRGF. The CDR3 DNA reads TGTGCCACCCCGGCTGGTAGGATCTTCGCCCGCAGGGGATTC.

This clonotype was recorded many times. This sequence joins TRBV19 and TRBJ1-5; D is undetermined. The V gene's germline CDR1 is LNHDA and CDR2 SQIVND (reference sequence). Trimming pared 5 bases from V and 4 bases from J, leaving 12 bases between. CDR3 size: 14 residues. The CDR3 DNA follows: TGTGCCAGTAGTCGAAGAGCGGCAAATCAGCCCCAGCATTTT. Protein sequence: CASSRRAANQPQHF.